A single sample is the source of the 21 T cell receptor beta chains below, sequenced in a study of cytomegalovirus exposure and HLA in healthy donors. The study ran its PCR with 60 Vbeta and 13 Jbeta primers. TCRdb keeps only in-frame clones here, not all; method: immunoSEQ multiplex PCR. This sample has hundreds of thousands of clones, with roughly 70% found just once. The sequencing sample was made of PBMCs. The receptors were sampled from a man aged 40-49 years in good health and CMV-seropositive.

A few counts support this clone. CDR3 loop: CASSQDPPSGGARGYEQFF. The DNA for the CDR3 is TGCGCCAGCAGCCAAGATCCCCCCAGCGGGGGGGCCAGGGGGTATGAGCAGTTCTTC. The chain is built from TRBV4-1 and TRBJ2-1, with 10 bases aligning to TRBD2. CDR1 is MGHRA and CDR2 is YSYEKL in the germline V gene. The CDR3 has 19 residues. Trimming at V came to 0 bases and at J to 8 bases, leaving 16 bases not matched to a gene.

The chain carries TRBV25-1 and TRBJ2-3; 10 nucleotides line up with TRBD2. Germline CDR1 MGHDK, CDR2 SYGVNS. The CDR3 length is 14 residues. Trimming removed 4 bases from V and 5 bases from J; junction bases left unmatched: 3. The CDR3 region has the DNA TGTGCCAGCAGTGTAGCGGGGGGAGGAGATACGCAGTATTTT. The encoded protein is CASSVAGGGDTQYF.

This clone is a singleton in its sample. The chain recombines TRBV27 with TRBJ1-6, with TRBD1 matching 7 bases. This CDR3 is built from 15 residues. Per germline, CDR1 MNHEY and CDR2 SMNVEV (reference sequence). Trimming took 6 bases from V and 3 from J; bases not matched to a gene: 5. In DNA, the CDR3 is TGTGCCAGCAGACTGGGACAGATCTATAATTCACCCCTCCACTTT. It yields the protein CASRLGQIYNSPLHF.

The rearrangement links TRBV6-1 to TRBJ1-2, with a possible D match to TRBD1 (5 bases). CDR1 and CDR2 from the germline V gene are MNHNS and SASEGT. The CDR3 loop spans 12 amino acids. The V end lost 1 base, the J end lost 8 bases, and 8 bases lay between the germline ends. The CDR3 here is CASSEVGGGYTF. The CDR3 bases are TGTGCCAGCAGTGAAGTCGGGGGAGGCTACACCTTC.

There are a few counts of this clone. The chain has TRBV5-6 and TRBJ1-2; TRBD1 matches at 9 bases. V lost 0 bases and J lost 4; bases outside the gene matches: 4. The CDR3 contains 15 residues. Germline loops: CDR1 SGHDT, CDR2 YYEEEE. CDR3 bases: TGTGCCAGCAGCTTGGAGGGACAGGGATCCTATGGCTACACCTTC. Translation gives CASSLEGQGSYGYTF.

This clone was recorded only once. The rearrangement joins TRBV5-4 to TRBJ2-7, with TRBD1 as a possible D gene (5 bases). Deletions cut 0 bases from V and 6 bases from J, with 13 bases between. The CDR3 consists of 14 residues. Germline V gene data show CDR1 as SGHNT and CDR2 as YYREEE (reference sequence). CDR3 residues: CASSLGSETAEQYF. The CDR3 region has the DNA TGTGCCAGCAGCTTGGGATCCGAGACAGCCGAGCAGTACTTC.

The chain links TRBV4-1 to TRBJ2-1; 9 bases line up with TRBD1. Germline V gene data show CDR1 as MGHRA and CDR2 as YSYEKL. The junction had 9 bases not matched to a gene; V was cut back by 0 bases and J by 9 bases. The CDR3 runs 16 residues. The CDR3 sequence: CASSQDRDRGVGEQFF. CDR3 coding DNA: TGCGCCAGCAGCCAAGATAGAGACAGGGGGGTTGGTGAGCAGTTCTTC.

The chain is built from TRBV5-6 and TRBJ1-6; TRBD1 aligns across 8 bases. Unmatched junction bases numbered 11, after V lost 4 bases and J lost 8 bases. This CDR3 has 16 residues. Germline V lookup: CDR1 SGHDT, CDR2 YYEEEE. CDR3 nucleotides: TGTGCCAGCAGCCCGTACGGTACAGGGGGGGATTCACCCCTCCACTTT. This translates into CASSPYGTGGDSPLHF.

The V call is TRBV2, the J call TRBJ1-5, with D perhaps matching TRBD1 (5 bases). CDR1 and CDR2 from the germline V gene are SNHLY and FYNNEI. The CDR3 sequence is 17 residues long. Trimming removed 6 bases from V and 1 base from J, with 19 bases in between. For the CDR3, the DNA is TGTGCCAGCAGGGGGGGGGTGGGCCCCGGGAGCAATCAGCCCCAGCATTTT. It codes for CASRGGVGPGSNQPQHF.

This clone was found a few times. The chain joins TRBV19 to TRBJ1-1; D is perhaps TRBD1 (5 bases). The CDR3 has 14 residues. Trimming shortened V by 8 bases and J by 1 base, and 14 bases separated the two germline ends. The germline CDR1 and CDR2 sequences are LNHDA and SQIVND (reference sequence). CDR3 nucleotide sequence: TGTGCCAGTGGACTATCGGGACCGAACACTGAAGCTTTCTTT. Residues: CASGLSGPNTEAFF. The full variable domain, with the rest looked up from reference TRBV19 and TRBJ1-1, is DGGITQSPKYLFRKEGQNVTLSCEQNLNHDAMYWYRQDPGQGLRLIYYSQIVNDFQKGDIAEGYSVSREKKESFPLTVTSAQKNPTAFYLCASGLSGPNTEAFFGQGTRLTVV.

The chain recombines TRBV15 with TRBJ2-5, with D possibly matching TRBD1 (5 bases). V lost 2 bases and J 1 base, leaving 14 bases between the germline ends. CDR1 and CDR2 from the germline V gene are LNHNV and YYDKDF (reference sequence). The CDR3 is 16 residues long. CDR3 amino acids: CATSRSRQKVQETQYF. In DNA, the CDR3 is TGTGCCACCAGCAGATCTCGACAGAAAGTCCAAGAGACCCAGTACTTC.

This clone was detected a few times. CDR3 DNA: TGTGCCAGCAGTGTTGAAAGGAGTGGCGCAGCTTTCTTT. It encodes CASSVERSGAAFF. The rearrangement uses TRBV6-5 and TRBJ1-1; the D is unclear. Looked up from germline, CDR1 is MNHEY and CDR2 is SVGAGI. Trimming took 5 bases from V and 10 from J, leaving 17 bases between them. The CDR3 is 13 residues long.

V is TRBV27 and J is TRBJ1-1; possible D gene TRBD1, 5 bases. Trimming shortened V by 0 bases and J by 6 bases, and 17 bases separated the two germline ends. The CDR3 contains 16 residues. Germline CDR1 reads MNHEY; CDR2 reads SMNVEV (reference sequence). The CDR3 loop is CASSLSSGGVRAEAFF. CDR3 coding DNA: TGTGCCAGCAGTTTATCGAGTGGAGGGGTGCGGGCTGAAGCTTTCTTT.

The chain recombines TRBV18 with TRBJ1-1; D is ambiguous. V was clipped by 2 bases and J by 5 bases, with 18 bases between them. The CDR3 contains 16 residues. Germline CDR1 KGHSH, CDR2 LQKENI. CDR3 sequence reads: CASSPTGIGSGTEAFF. CDR3 sequence (DNA): TGTGCCAGCTCACCAACCGGGATAGGGAGTGGGACTGAAGCTTTCTTT.

Only a few counts were recorded for this clone. J is TRBJ1-4 and V is TRBV6-1, with D unresolved. Trimming removed 3 bases from V and 4 bases from J, with 9 bases in between. This CDR3 has 14 amino acids. The V gene's germline CDR1 is MNHNS and CDR2 SASEGT. The chain's CDR3 is CASSEAGRNEKLFF. The CDR3 coding sequence is TGTGCCAGCAGTGAGGCGGGCCGTAATGAAAAACTGTTTTTT.

This sequence joins TRBV6-5 and TRBJ2-5; 9 nucleotides align to TRBD2. CDR3 size: 15 residues. V was clipped by 0 bases and J by 7 bases; unmatched bases: 6. Germline assignment: CDR1 MNHEY and CDR2 SVGAGI. The CDR3 DNA reads TGTGCCAGCAGTTACTCGGGAGCGGGGGGCATGACCCAGTACTTC. Translation: CASSYSGAGGMTQYF.

The chain recombines TRBV10-3 with TRBJ2-2, with a possible D match to TRBD2 (5 bases). The CDR3 is 15 amino acids. V lost 0 bases and J 6 bases, leaving 11 bases between the germline ends. Per the germline V gene, CDR1 is ENHRY and CDR2 is SYGVKD. The chain's CDR3 is CAISESGLGAGELFF. CDR3 sequence (DNA): TGTGCCATCAGTGAGTCAGGACTTGGAGCCGGGGAGCTGTTTTTT.

This chain joins TRBV19 and TRBJ2-6; tentative D call: TRBD2 (5 bases). Germline V gene lookup returns CDR1 LNHDA and CDR2 SQIVND (reference sequence). The CDR3 runs to 18 residues. The V end was cut by 7 bases, the J end by 0 bases, with 19 bases between. The DNA for the CDR3 is TGTGCCAGTACCCCGAGGATCGGCGGGCGCTCTGGGGCCAACGTCCTGACTTTC. It codes for CASTPRIGGRSGANVLTF.

The V gene is TRBV7-2, the J gene TRBJ2-1; 10 bases agree with TRBD2. V lost 5 bases, J lost 1 base, and 14 bases stayed unmatched. This CDR3 is built from 19 residues. Germline CDR1 reads SGHTA; CDR2 reads FQGNSA. CDR3 region: CASSRQRGGGTSSYNEQFF. As DNA, the CDR3 is TGTGCCAGCAGCCGACAGCGGGGGGGAGGCACGTCGTCCTACAATGAGCAGTTCTTC.

The rearrangement joins TRBV28 to TRBJ1-5; TRBD1 agrees at 7 bases. The CDR3 sequence is 13 residues long. Germline trimming cut 8 bases from V and 3 bases from J; bases unmatched to any gene: 4. The germline CDR1 and CDR2 sequences are MDHEN and SYDVKM. The CDR3 DNA sequence: TGTGCCAGCTGGACAGGACTCAATCAGCCCCAGCATTTT. Its protein product is CASWTGLNQPQHF.

This chain connects TRBV19 to TRBJ1-1, with TRBD1 as a possible D gene (6 bases). The CDR3 has 15 amino acids. In germline, CDR1 is LNHDA, CDR2 SQIVND (reference sequence). Trimming removed 2 bases from V and 1 base from J, with 11 bases in between. The DNA for the CDR3 is TGTGCCAGTAGTATATCCGGACAGCGGAACACTGAAGCTTTCTTT. Amino acids: CASSISGQRNTEAFF. Based on the CDR3 plus reference TRBV19 and TRBJ1-1, the full variable domain is DGGITQSPKYLFRKEGQNVTLSCEQNLNHDAMYWYRQDPGQGLRLIYYSQIVNDFQKGDIAEGYSVSREKKESFPLTVTSAQKNPTAFYLCASSISGQRNTEAFFGQGTRLTVV.